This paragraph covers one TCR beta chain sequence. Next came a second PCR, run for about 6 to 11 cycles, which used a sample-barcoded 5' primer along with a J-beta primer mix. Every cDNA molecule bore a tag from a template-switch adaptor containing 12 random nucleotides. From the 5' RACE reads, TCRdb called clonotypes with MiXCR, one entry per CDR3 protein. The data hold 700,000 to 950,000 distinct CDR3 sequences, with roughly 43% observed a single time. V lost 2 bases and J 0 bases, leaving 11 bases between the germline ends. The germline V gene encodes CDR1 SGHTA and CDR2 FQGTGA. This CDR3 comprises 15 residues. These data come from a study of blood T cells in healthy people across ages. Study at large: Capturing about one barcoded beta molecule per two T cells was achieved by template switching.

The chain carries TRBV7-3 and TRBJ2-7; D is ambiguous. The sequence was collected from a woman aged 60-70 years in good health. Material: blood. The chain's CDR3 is CASSLEVAPSYEQYF. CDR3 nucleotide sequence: TGTGCCAGCAGCTTAGAGGTAGCACCCTCCTACGAGCAGTACTTC.